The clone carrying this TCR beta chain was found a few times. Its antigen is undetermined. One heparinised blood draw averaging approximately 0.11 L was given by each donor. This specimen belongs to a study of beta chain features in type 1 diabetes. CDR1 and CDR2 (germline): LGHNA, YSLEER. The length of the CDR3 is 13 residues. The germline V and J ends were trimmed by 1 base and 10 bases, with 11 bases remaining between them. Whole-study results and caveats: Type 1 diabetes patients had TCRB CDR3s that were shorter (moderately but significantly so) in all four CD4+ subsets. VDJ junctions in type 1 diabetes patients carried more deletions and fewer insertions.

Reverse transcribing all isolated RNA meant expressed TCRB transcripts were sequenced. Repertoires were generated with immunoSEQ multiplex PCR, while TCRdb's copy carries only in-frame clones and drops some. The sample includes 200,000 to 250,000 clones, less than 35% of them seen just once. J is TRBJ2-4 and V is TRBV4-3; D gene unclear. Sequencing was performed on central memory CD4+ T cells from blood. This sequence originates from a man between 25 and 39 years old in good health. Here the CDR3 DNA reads TGCGCCAGCAGCCAAGGACTTAAGGGAATTCAGTACTTC. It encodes CASSQGLKGIQYF.